These 13 T cell receptor beta chains share one sample of origin, sequenced in a study of blood T cell repertoires in COVID-19. Assay used: immunoSEQ multiplex PCR; TCRdb lists only in-frame clones, some missing. The data show a few hundred thousand clones, 89% seen once. Sequencing input: peripheral blood. These receptors all stem from a woman in her 30s with COVID-19, enrolled during active disease.

This clone was detected ten times or more. The gene calls are TRBV11-3 and TRBJ2-7, with D tentatively TRBD2 (6 bases). Germline assignment: CDR1 SGHNT and CDR2 YENEEA. V gave up 5 bases and J gave up 1 base, with 15 bases separating them. There are 15 residues in the CDR3. The CDR3 coding sequence is TGTGCCAGCAGCCGACCGGCGGGGCCTTCCTACGAGCAGTACTTC. It translates to CASSRPAGPSYEQYF. Complete variable domain (other parts from reference TRBV11-3 and TRBJ2-7): EAGVVQSPRYKIIEKKQPVAFWCNPISGHNTLYWYLQNLGQGPELLIRYENEEAVDDSQLPKDRFSAERLKGVDSTLKIQPAELGDSAVYLCASSRPAGPSYEQYFGPGTRLTVT.

The V call is TRBV2, the J call TRBJ2-7; 7 bases are shared with TRBD2. The trim removed 5 bases at V and 4 bases at J, leaving 8 bases unmatched. The germline V gene encodes CDR1 SNHLY and CDR2 FYNNEI. CDR3 size: 14 residues. The chain's CDR3 is CASSPGTGGYEQYF. DNA for the CDR3: TGTGCCAGCAGTCCGGGGACGGGGGGTTACGAGCAGTACTTC.

The V and J genes are TRBV9 and TRBJ1-3; D is ambiguous. Germline V gene data show CDR1 as SGDLS and CDR2 as YYNGEE. V shed 1 base and J shed 3 bases, with 11 bases lying between them. The CDR3 has 15 amino acids. The CDR3 nucleotides read TGTGCCAGCAGCGTATTTTCGGGTTTTGGAAACACCATATATTTT. As protein: CASSVFSGFGNTIYF. Based on the CDR3 plus reference TRBV9 and TRBJ1-3, the full variable domain is DSGVTQTPKHLITATGQRVTLRCSPRSGDLSVYWYQQSLDQGLQFLIQYYNGEERAKGNILERFSAQQFPDLHSELNLSSLELGDSALYFCASSVFSGFGNTIYFGEGSWLTVV.

This CDR3 is CASSWSRDRLPQPQHF. CDR3 coding DNA: TGCGCCAGCAGCTGGTCCCGGGACAGGCTCCCTCAGCCCCAGCATTTT. The chain combines TRBV5-1 with TRBJ1-5; TRBD1 agrees at 8 bases. In germline, CDR1 is SGHRS, CDR2 YFSETQ. With V trimmed by 3 bases and J by 6 bases, 11 bases remained unmatched. The length of the CDR3 is 16 residues.

The V and J genes are TRBV6-5 and TRBJ2-2; D remains unclear. Trimming removed 7 bases at V and 6 bases at J, with 6 bases between. Germline V gene sequence: CDR1 MNHEY, CDR2 SVGAGI. The CDR3 covers 11 residues. CDR3 protein: CASTNAGELFF. The CDR3 DNA is TGTGCCAGCACCAATGCCGGGGAGCTGTTTTTT.

V and J are TRBV11-2 and TRBJ2-7; D is perhaps TRBD1 (6 bases). The CDR3 sequence is 14 residues long. V was pared by 4 bases and J by 5 bases, with 15 bases between. CDR1 is SGHAT, CDR2 FQNNGV, per germline. CDR3 in DNA: TGTGCCAGCAGCTCCGCCTTAGGGGGAAACGAGCAGTACTTC. Amino acids: CASSSALGGNEQYF. Drawing the rest from reference TRBV11-2 and TRBJ2-7, the complete variable domain is EAGVAQSPRYKIIEKRQSVAFWCNPISGHATLYWYQQILGQGPKLLIQFQNNGVVDDSQLPKDRFSAERLKGVDSTLKIQPAKLEDSAVYLCASSSALGGNEQYFGPGTRLTVT.

This chain uses TRBV7-8 with TRBJ1-5; perhaps TRBD1 as D (6 bases). V lost 1 base and J 3 bases, leaving 19 bases between the germline ends. Germline CDR1 reads SGHVS; CDR2 reads FQNEAQ. This CDR3 contains 18 residues. The CDR3 region is CASSLELIGGQFNQPQHF. The CDR3 DNA is TGTGCCAGCAGCTTAGAATTAATAGGGGGACAATTCAATCAGCCCCAGCATTTT.

J is TRBJ1-1 and V is TRBV2; tentative D call: TRBD1 (5 bases). Germline V gene lookup returns CDR1 SNHLY and CDR2 FYNNEI. The CDR3 sequence is 15 residues long. Trimming took 5 bases from V and 0 from J, leaving 13 bases between them. The CDR3 DNA reads as TGTGCCAGCAGTTTGCAGGGCTTCATGAACACTGAAGCTTTCTTT. This sequence encodes CASSLQGFMNTEAFF.

The V and J genes are TRBV13 and TRBJ2-3, with D possibly TRBD1 on 5 matching bases. The CDR3 sequence is 14 residues long. V lost 1 base to trimming and J lost 3 bases, with 8 bases between them. Per germline, CDR1 PRHDT and CDR2 FYEKMQ (reference sequence). In DNA form, the CDR3 reads TGTGCCAGCAGCTTAGTAGGGGATACAGATACGCAGTATTTT. It is translated as CASSLVGDTDTQYF.

This clone was recorded a few times. V usage is TRBV6-6 and J usage is TRBJ1-2; 7 bases are a match to TRBD1. Germline V gene lookup returns CDR1 MNHNY and CDR2 SVGAGI (reference sequence). CDR3 length: 17 residues. Losses at the gene ends were 5 bases for V and 0 bases for J; bases not matched to a gene: 12. The CDR3 DNA sequence: TGTGCCAGCAGTGGATCGGACAGGTTACGAGCTAACTATGGCTACACCTTC. The encoded protein is CASSGSDRLRANYGYTF.

This chain uses TRBV19 with TRBJ1-5; no firm D call. Trimming removed 6 bases at V and 6 bases at J, with 12 bases between. The CDR3 is 13 residues long. Germline CDR1 reads LNHDA; CDR2 reads SQIVND (reference sequence). CDR3 nucleotides: TGTGCCAGTAGAGTATCCGTAGCTCAGCCCCAGCATTTT. Protein sequence: CASRVSVAQPQHF. The variable domain in full, with the rest retrieved from reference TRBV19 and TRBJ1-5, is DGGITQSPKYLFRKEGQNVTLSCEQNLNHDAMYWYRQDPGQGLRLIYYSQIVNDFQKGDIAEGYSVSREKKESFPLTVTSAQKNPTAFYLCASRVSVAQPQHFGDGTRLSIL.

The V and J genes are TRBV9 and TRBJ1-2; TRBD1 agrees at 7 bases. With 4 bases clipped from V and 3 bases from J, the junction kept 3 bases outside the gene matches. The CDR3 is 13 residues long. Germline V CDR1 and CDR2: SGDLS, YYNGEE. The CDR3 DNA reads TGTGCCAGCAGCACCACAGGGGACTATGGCTACACCTTC. Protein sequence: CASSTTGDYGYTF.

This rearrangement joins TRBV21-1 to TRBJ1-5. TRBV21-1 corresponds to a pseudogene. The CDR3 runs to 15 residues. CDR3 in DNA: TGTGCCAGCATCCGGGGGTCCCGGCCCAATCAGCCCCAGCATTTT. This codes for CASIRGSRPNQPQHF.